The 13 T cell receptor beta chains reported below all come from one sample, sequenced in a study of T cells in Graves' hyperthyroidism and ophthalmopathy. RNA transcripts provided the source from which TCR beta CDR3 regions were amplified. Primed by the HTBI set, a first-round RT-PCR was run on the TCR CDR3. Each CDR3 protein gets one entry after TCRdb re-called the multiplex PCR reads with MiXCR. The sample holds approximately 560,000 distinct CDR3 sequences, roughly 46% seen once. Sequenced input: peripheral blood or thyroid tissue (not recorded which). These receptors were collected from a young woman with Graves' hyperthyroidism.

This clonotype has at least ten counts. CDR3 in amino acids: CASSSDSGRGETQYF. Written as DNA, the CDR3 is TGTGCCAGCAGCTCAGATAGCGGGCGAGGGGAGACCCAGTACTTC. The rearrangement joins TRBV7-3 to TRBJ2-5; TRBD2 agrees at 7 bases. CDR3 length: 15 residues. Germline lookup yields CDR1 SGHTA and CDR2 FQGTGA. V lost 4 bases to trimming and J lost 5 bases; unmatched junction nucleotides: 10. The whole variable domain, filled in from reference TRBV7-3 and TRBJ2-5, reads GAGVSQTPSNKVTEKGKYVELRCDPISGHTALYWYRQSLGQGPEFLIYFQGTGAADDSGLPNDRFFAVRPEGSVSTLKIQRTERGDSAVYLCASSSDSGRGETQYFGPGTRLLVL.

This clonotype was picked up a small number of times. In DNA, the CDR3 is TGTGCCATCAGTGAGTCCGGCGATAATTCACCCCTCCACTTT. As protein: CAISESGDNSPLHF. The chain employs TRBV10-3 and TRBJ1-6; D gene uncertain. The CDR3 extends over 14 amino acids. Germline V CDR1 and CDR2: ENHRY, SYGVKD. The germline V and J ends were trimmed by 0 bases and 5 bases, with 5 bases remaining between them.

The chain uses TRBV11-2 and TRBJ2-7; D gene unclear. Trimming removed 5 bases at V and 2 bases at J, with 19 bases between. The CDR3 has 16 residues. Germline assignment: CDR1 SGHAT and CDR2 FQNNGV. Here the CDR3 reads CASSQWGSEGTYEQYF. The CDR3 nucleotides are TGTGCCAGCAGCCAGTGGGGTTCGGAAGGTACCTACGAGCAGTACTTC.

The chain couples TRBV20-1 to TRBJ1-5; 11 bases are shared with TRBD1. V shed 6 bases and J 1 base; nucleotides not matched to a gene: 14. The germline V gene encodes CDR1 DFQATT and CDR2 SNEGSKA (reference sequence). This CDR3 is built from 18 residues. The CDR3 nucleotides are TGCAGTGCGGCGACACACGGACAGGGGGCGGCGAGCAATCAGCCCCAGCATTTT. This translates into CSAATHGQGAASNQPQHF.

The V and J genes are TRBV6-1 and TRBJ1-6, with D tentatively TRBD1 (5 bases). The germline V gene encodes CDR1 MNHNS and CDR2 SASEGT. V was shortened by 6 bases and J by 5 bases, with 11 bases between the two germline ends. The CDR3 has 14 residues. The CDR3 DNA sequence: TGTGCCAGCAGCCGGAGGGGAAATAATTCACCCCTCCACTTT. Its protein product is CASSRRGNNSPLHF.

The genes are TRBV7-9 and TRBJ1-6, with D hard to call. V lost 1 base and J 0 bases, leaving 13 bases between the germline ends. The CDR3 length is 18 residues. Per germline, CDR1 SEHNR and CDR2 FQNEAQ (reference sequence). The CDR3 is CASSLDASESSYNSPLHF. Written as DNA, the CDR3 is TGTGCCAGCAGCTTAGATGCCAGCGAGAGCTCCTATAATTCACCCCTCCACTTT.

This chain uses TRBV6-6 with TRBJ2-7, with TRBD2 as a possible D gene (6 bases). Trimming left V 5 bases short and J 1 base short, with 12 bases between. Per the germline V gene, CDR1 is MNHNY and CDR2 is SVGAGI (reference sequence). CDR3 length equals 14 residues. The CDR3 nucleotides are TGTGCCAGCAGTCTCCGGGACTTATCCTACGAGCAGTACTTC. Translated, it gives CASSLRDLSYEQYF.

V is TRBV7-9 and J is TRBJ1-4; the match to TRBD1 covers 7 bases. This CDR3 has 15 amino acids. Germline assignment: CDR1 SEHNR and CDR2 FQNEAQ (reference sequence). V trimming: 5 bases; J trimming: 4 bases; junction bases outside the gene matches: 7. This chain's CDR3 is CASSPRGTDNEKLFF. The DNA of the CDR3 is TGTGCCAGCAGCCCCCGTGGGACAGATAATGAAAAACTGTTTTTT.

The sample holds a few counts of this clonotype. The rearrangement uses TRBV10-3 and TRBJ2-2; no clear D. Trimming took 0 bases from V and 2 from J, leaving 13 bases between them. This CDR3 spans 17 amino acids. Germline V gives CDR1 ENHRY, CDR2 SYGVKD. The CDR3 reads CAISESMAQINTGELFF. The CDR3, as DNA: TGTGCCATCAGTGAGTCGATGGCGCAGATTAACACCGGGGAGCTGTTTTTT.

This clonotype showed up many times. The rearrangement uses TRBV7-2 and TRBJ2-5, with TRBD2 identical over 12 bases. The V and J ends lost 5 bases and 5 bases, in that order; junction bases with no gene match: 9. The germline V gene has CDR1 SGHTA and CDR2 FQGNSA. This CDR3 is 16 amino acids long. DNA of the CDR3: TGTGCCAGCAGCCCACCCCCTAGCGGGAGGGTGGAGACCCAGTACTTC. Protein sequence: CASSPPPSGRVETQYF.

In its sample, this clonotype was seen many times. The CDR3 nucleotides read TGTGCCAGCAGTGACGGGACTAGCGGGAGTTGGGGCACAGATACGCAGTATTTT. It is translated as CASSDGTSGSWGTDTQYF. The gene calls are TRBV25-1 and TRBJ2-3; 14 positions agree with TRBD2. CDR1 is MGHDK, CDR2 SYGVNS, per germline. With 3 bases clipped from V and 1 base from J, the junction kept 6 bases outside the gene matches. The CDR3 has 18 amino acids.

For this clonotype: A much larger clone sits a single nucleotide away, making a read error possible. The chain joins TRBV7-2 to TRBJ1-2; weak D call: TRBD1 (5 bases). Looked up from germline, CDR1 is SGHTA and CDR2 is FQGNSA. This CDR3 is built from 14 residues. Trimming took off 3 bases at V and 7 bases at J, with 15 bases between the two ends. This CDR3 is CASSLLGAQSGYTF. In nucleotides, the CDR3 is TGTGCCAGCAGCTTGTTAGGGGCACAGAGTGGCTACACCTTC.

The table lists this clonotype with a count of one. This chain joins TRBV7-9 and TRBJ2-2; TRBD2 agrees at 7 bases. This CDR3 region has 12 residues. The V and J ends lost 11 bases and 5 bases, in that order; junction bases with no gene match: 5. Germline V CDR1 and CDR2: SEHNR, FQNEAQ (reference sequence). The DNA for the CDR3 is TGTGCCTTTGGGGGGGGGACCGGGGAGCTGTTTTTT. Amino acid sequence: CAFGGGTGELFF.